Listed here are 28 T cell receptor beta chains from one sample, sequenced in a study of T cell changes during pregnancy in multiple sclerosis. The table came from immunoSEQ multiplex PCR; TCRdb's copy has only in-frame clones and leaves some out. The sample lists 50,000 to 55,000 clones; 80% to 95% were seen once. This specimen was CD4+ T cells from peripheral blood mononuclear cells, taken in the third trimester of pregnancy. The origin of the receptors is a female donor with multiple sclerosis, enrolled in a pregnancy study.

The chain employs TRBV5-4 and TRBJ2-1; tentatively, D is TRBD2 (5 bases). The germline V gene has CDR1 SGHNT and CDR2 YYREEE (reference sequence). V lost 3 bases and J lost 8, with 9 bases in between. This CDR3 contains 12 residues. CDR3 in amino acids: CASSSDLYEQFF. CDR3 nucleotide sequence: TGTGCCAGCAGCTCGGACTTGTATGAGCAGTTCTTC.

This clone was picked up one time. V is TRBV6-5 and J is TRBJ2-1; D is ambiguous. With 5 bases removed from V and 7 bases from J, the gap between germline ends came to 12 bases. The CDR3 length is 13 residues. Germline V gives CDR1 MNHEY, CDR2 SVGAGI. CDR3 sequence: CASSVLLTNEQFF. The CDR3, as DNA: TGTGCCAGCAGTGTACTATTAACAAATGAGCAGTTCTTC.

The J gene is TRBJ1-1, the V gene TRBV5-1, with D tentatively TRBD1 (6 bases). CDR1 is SGHRS and CDR2 is YFSETQ in the germline V gene. The CDR3 consists of 14 residues. V was clipped by 2 bases and J by 9 bases, with 17 bases between them. CDR3 amino acids: CASSLTGGEFQAFF. DNA of the CDR3: TGCGCCAGCAGCTTAACGGGGGGCGAGTTTCAAGCTTTCTTT.

The V call is TRBV9, the J call TRBJ1-5; the D gene is possibly TRBD1 (5 bases). Trimming cost V 4 bases and J 5 bases, with 10 bases left between them. The germline V gene has CDR1 SGDLS and CDR2 YYNGEE. The CDR3 totals 13 residues. DNA for the CDR3: TGTGCCAGCAGCCGGGGGTGGGATCAGCCCCAGCATTTT. Its translation: CASSRGWDQPQHF.

This clone was observed a handful of times. The J gene is TRBJ2-7, the V gene TRBV6-5; 9 nucleotides align to TRBD1. The V gene end was trimmed by 0 bases and the J gene end by 2 bases; junction bases not matched to a gene: 5. Germline loops: CDR1 MNHEY, CDR2 SVGAGI. This CDR3 has 16 amino acids. The CDR3 sequence is CASSYSAGTGTYEQYF. For the CDR3, the DNA is TGTGCCAGCAGTTACTCGGCCGGGACAGGGACCTACGAGCAGTACTTC.

J is TRBJ2-3 and V is TRBV6-1, with TRBD2 identical over 8 bases. Germline V gene sequence: CDR1 MNHNS, CDR2 SASEGT. V lost 2 bases to trimming and J lost 5 bases; unmatched junction nucleotides: 18. The CDR3 is 19 residues long. Here the CDR3 DNA reads TGTGCCAGCAGTGAAAAGTTTCGCAGCGGGGGTGCCGTAGGAGATACGCAGTATTTT. Amino acids: CASSEKFRSGGAVGDTQYF.

The chain joins TRBV7-2 to TRBJ1-2; D is undetermined. Germline V gene sequence: CDR1 SGHTA, CDR2 FQGNSA. There are 14 residues in the CDR3. Trimming removed 5 bases at V and 7 bases at J, with 17 bases between. CDR3 nucleotides: TGTGCCAGCAGCCCCCCAGTTGCGGGGTCTGGCTACACCTTC. This codes for CASSPPVAGSGYTF.

J is TRBJ2-3 and V is TRBV5-4, with TRBD1 identical over 10 bases. The CDR3 loop spans 15 amino acids. Trimming at V came to 0 bases and at J to 6 bases, leaving 4 bases not matched to a gene. Looked up from germline, CDR1 is SGHNT and CDR2 is YYREEE (reference sequence). CDR3 region: CASSLVGQGVDTQYF. CDR3 bases: TGTGCCAGCAGCTTGGTTGGACAGGGGGTGGATACGCAGTATTTT.

The V call is TRBV14, the J call TRBJ1-4, with D tentatively TRBD1 (6 bases). With 0 bases removed from V and 10 bases from J, the gap between germline ends came to 15 bases. The CDR3 is made up of 15 amino acids. Germline lookup yields CDR1 SGHDN and CDR2 FVKESK. The CDR3 DNA reads TGTGCCAGCAGCCAAGATCTGGCGGGGGCCGGAAAACTGTTTTTT. Protein sequence: CASSQDLAGAGKLFF.

The V gene is TRBV19, the J gene TRBJ1-1, with 7 bases lining up with TRBD1. This CDR3 spans 14 amino acids. Germline loops: CDR1 LNHDA, CDR2 SQIVND (reference sequence). V shed 3 bases and J 0 bases; nucleotides not matched to a gene: 1. CDR3 DNA: TGTGCCAGTAGTATCGACAGGGTGAACACTGAAGCTTTCTTT. Protein sequence: CASSIDRVNTEAFF.

This clone was found a few times. This sequence joins TRBV11-2 and TRBJ2-5; 14 positions agree with TRBD2. After removal of 1 base from V and 7 bases from J, the junction contained 5 bases not matched to a gene. The germline V gene has CDR1 SGHAT and CDR2 FQNNGV. CDR3 size: 16 residues. The CDR3: CASSLGTSGGQGTQYF. The CDR3 DNA is TGTGCCAGCAGCTTAGGGACTAGCGGGGGGCAGGGGACCCAGTACTTC.

The V gene is TRBV5-6, the J gene TRBJ1-1; TRBD1 aligns across 7 bases. There are 14 residues in the CDR3. The V gene's germline CDR1 is SGHDT and CDR2 YYEEEE. With 3 bases clipped from V and 5 bases from J, the junction kept 7 bases outside the gene matches. CDR3 sequence: CASSSRGQGTEAFF. DNA for the CDR3: TGTGCCAGCAGCTCGAGGGGGCAGGGGACTGAAGCTTTCTTT.

The count of this clone is one. The chain couples TRBV4-1 to TRBJ2-3; D call uncertain. Between the trimmed V and J ends, which lost 1 base and 1 base, there was a span of 6 bases. This CDR3 is built from 14 residues. Germline CDR1 reads MGHRA; CDR2 reads YSYEKL. The CDR3 is CASSQVLGTDTQYF. The CDR3 nucleotides read TGCGCCAGCAGCCAAGTTCTTGGCACAGATACGCAGTATTTT.

The V gene is TRBV5-6, the J gene TRBJ1-6, with 8 positions matching TRBD1. The CDR3 covers 14 residues. The V gene end was trimmed by 4 bases and the J gene end by 8 bases; junction bases not matched to a gene: 5. Germline loops: CDR1 SGHDT, CDR2 YYEEEE. The CDR3 protein is CASSKDRAYSPLHF. In nucleotides, the CDR3 is TGTGCCAGCAGCAAGGACAGGGCTTATTCACCCCTCCACTTT.

The V gene is TRBV9, the J gene TRBJ1-1, with 9 bases aligning to TRBD1. The CDR3 totals 14 residues. Germline V gene lookup returns CDR1 SGDLS and CDR2 YYNGEE. The junction had 5 bases not matched to a gene; V was cut back by 0 bases and J by 8 bases. CDR3 coding DNA: TGTGCCAGCAGCGTAGGGGACAGGGTCCCCGAAGCTTTCTTT. Translating gives CASSVGDRVPEAFF.

The CDR3 loop is CASSQDERSPLHF. CDR3 bases: TGCGCCAGCAGCCAAGACGAGAGATCACCCCTCCACTTT. V and J are TRBV4-1 and TRBJ1-6; D gene uncertain. CDR3 length: 13 residues. Germline V gene data show CDR1 as MGHRA and CDR2 as YSYEKL. V lost 0 bases, J lost 10 bases, and 7 bases lay in between.

The rearrangement uses TRBV25-1 and TRBJ1-4; perhaps TRBD1 as D (5 bases). The ends were cut back, 7 bases at V and 8 bases at J, with 17 bases in the middle. The length of the CDR3 is 14 residues. CDR1 and CDR2 from the germline V gene are MGHDK and SYGVNS. The CDR3 DNA reads TGTGCCAGCACCACCTTGGGGGGAAACGAAAAACTGTTTTTT. Protein product: CASTTLGGNEKLFF.

The chain is built from TRBV5-1 and TRBJ1-4; 8 nucleotides agree with TRBD1. The CDR3 is 14 amino acids. V lost 3 bases and J lost 7; bases outside the gene matches: 5. Germline CDR1 reads SGHRS; CDR2 reads YFSETQ. CDR3 nucleotides: TGCGCCAGCAGCTCGGGCAGGGGGCCTGAAAAACTGTTTTTT. This sequence encodes CASSSGRGPEKLFF.

CDR3 amino acids: CASTLGYEQYF. CDR3 bases: TGTGCCAGCACCCTCGGGTACGAGCAGTACTTC. The gene calls are TRBV11-1 and TRBJ2-7; D is unresolved. CDR1 is SGHAT, CDR2 FQDESV, per germline (reference sequence). The CDR3 totals 11 residues. V shed 7 bases and J shed 4 bases, with 8 bases lying between them. Full variable domain (remainder filled in from reference TRBV11-1 and TRBJ2-7): EAEVAQSPRYKITEKSQAVAFWCDPISGHATLYWYRQILGQGPELLVQFQDESVVDDSQLPKDRFSAERLKGVDSTLKIQPAELGDSAMYLCASTLGYEQYFGPGTRLTVT.

The chain combines TRBV5-3 with TRBJ1-1; D unresolved. TRBV5-3 has ORF status, its function being uncertain. Trimming shortened V by 6 bases and J by 4 bases, and 25 bases separated the two germline ends. This CDR3 spans 17 amino acids. This chain's CDR3 is CARIIPPPTPEGTEAFF. For the CDR3, the DNA is TGTGCCAGAATCATACCACCGCCGACCCCCGAGGGCACTGAAGCTTTCTTT.

The V gene is TRBV7-9, the J gene TRBJ1-2; D unclear. Germline-derived CDR1 and CDR2 are SEHNR and FQNEAQ (reference sequence). V was pared by 3 bases and J by 3 bases, with 8 bases between. This CDR3 has 13 amino acids. The CDR3 DNA reads as TGTGCCAGCAGCTTCCGCGGAGACTATGGCTACACCTTC. This sequence encodes CASSFRGDYGYTF.

V is TRBV27 and J is TRBJ1-1, with a possible D match to TRBD1 (6 bases). This CDR3 has 14 amino acids. Germline V gene sequence: CDR1 MNHEY, CDR2 SMNVEV (reference sequence). Trimming took 7 bases from V and 3 from J, leaving 15 bases between them. Here the CDR3 reads CASTRGPGDTEAFF. The CDR3 DNA sequence: TGTGCCAGCACCCGGGGCCCAGGGGACACTGAAGCTTTCTTT.

The gene calls are TRBV5-1 and TRBJ1-4; TRBD1 aligns across 7 bases. The CDR3 loop spans 13 amino acids. Trimming took 5 bases from V and 7 from J; bases not matched to a gene: 5. Germline CDR1 and CDR2: SGHRS and YFSETQ. CDR3 bases: TGCGCCAGCAGACCAGACAGGGTTGAAAAACTGTTTTTT. This translates into CASRPDRVEKLFF.

The chain employs TRBV11-2 and TRBJ1-5; 9 nucleotides agree with TRBD1. Germline trimming cut 4 bases from V and 3 bases from J; bases unmatched to any gene: 4. CDR1 is SGHAT and CDR2 is FQNNGV in the germline V gene. The CDR3 is 15 residues long. CDR3 nucleotide sequence: TGTGCCAGCAGCTCCGGGACAGGGAACAATCAGCCCCAGCATTTT. Protein sequence: CASSSGTGNNQPQHF.

The chain combines TRBV4-1 with TRBJ2-1; TRBD2 matches 7 bases. In germline, CDR1 is MGHRA, CDR2 YSYEKL. CDR3 length equals 18 residues. V lost 2 bases to trimming and J lost 1 base; unmatched junction nucleotides: 11. The CDR3: CASSQFERRGSSYNEQFF. For the CDR3, the DNA is TGCGCCAGCAGCCAATTCGAAAGGCGGGGGTCGTCCTACAATGAGCAGTTCTTC.

This chain links TRBV7-3 with TRBJ2-5; possibly TRBD1 for D (5 bases). V was cut by 2 bases and J by 3 bases, with 7 bases left in between. This CDR3 is built from 13 residues. Germline V gene data show CDR1 as SGHTA and CDR2 as FQGTGA. Written as DNA, the CDR3 is TGTGCCAGCAGCTTACTACAGGAAGAGACCCAGTACTTC. Protein product: CASSLLQEETQYF.

The CDR3: CASSGTPQGKQYF. The CDR3 region has the DNA TGTGCCAGCTCGGGGACCCCCCAGGGGAAGCAGTATTTT. This chain links TRBV2 with TRBJ2-3; possible D gene TRBD1, 6 bases. CDR3 size: 13 residues. V was cut by 8 bases and J by 11 bases, with 20 bases left in between. Germline V lookup: CDR1 SNHLY, CDR2 FYNNEI.

This clone showed up just once. This chain connects TRBV11-3 to TRBJ1-5; TRBD1 agrees at 8 bases. Unmatched junction bases numbered 7, after V lost 6 bases and J lost 0 bases. Germline V CDR1 and CDR2: SGHNT, YENEEA. The CDR3 spans 16 residues. The CDR3 DNA reads TGTGCCAGCAGTTCGGGACAGGCTTATAGCAATCAGCCCCAGCATTTT. This encodes CASSSGQAYSNQPQHF.